The clone carrying this T cell receptor (beta chain) was found a few times. Its matching antigen is unknown. Germline V gene sequence: CDR1 SGHTA, CDR2 FQGTGA. V lost 2 bases, J lost 4 bases, and 6 bases lay in between. The CDR3 runs to 13 residues. The source of the sample is a study of identical twins. Study results and limitations: The study reached conclusions through statistical analysis that was cross-sectional, not following the same donors. Beta out-of-frame twin sharing showed a weaker excess.

A single record per CDR3 protein comes from TCRdb applying MiXCR to the 5' RACE reads. The sample consists of some 590,000 distinct CDR3 sequences, approximately 9.6% of them appearing once. These records were also assigned to another study, of yellow fever vaccine responses in identical twins.

The TCR comes from a woman between 18 and 30 years old in good health. The chain links TRBV7-3 to TRBJ1-5; D gene unclear. Sequencing was done on a sample of PBMCs. The CDR3 loop reads CASSLYPNQPQHF. DNA for the CDR3: TGTGCCAGCAGCTTATATCCGAATCAGCCCCAGCATTTT.